A single sample gave rise to the 10 T cell receptor beta chains below, sequenced in a study of post-analysis software for immune sequencing data. The study, taken as a whole, reports: With TRBV5-6, TRBV5-1 and TRBV20-1 included, about five TRBV segments were more frequent in patients than in controls.

Incorporated into the TCR beta cDNA libraries were unique molecular identifiers, which served to reduce PCR and sequencing biases. Each CDR3 protein gets one entry after TCRdb re-called the PCR reads with MiXCR. The table has about 770,000 distinct CDR3 sequences, just over 45% seen once; the top ten hold roughly 4.9%. These receptors' targets are unknown. Sequenced: blood. The source of these receptors is a girl aged 10-17 years with multiple sclerosis.

This clonotype came up a few times. V usage is TRBV11-2 and J usage is TRBJ2-7; D not certain. Trimming left V 4 bases short and J 0 bases short, with 7 bases between. The germline V gene encodes CDR1 SGHAT and CDR2 FQNNGV. The CDR3 runs 13 residues. CDR3 protein: CASSSSPSYEQYF. The CDR3 coding sequence is TGTGCCAGCAGCTCCTCCCCCTCCTACGAGCAGTACTTC.

This clonotype was seen only a few times. J is TRBJ2-5 and V is TRBV18; possible D gene TRBD2, 5 bases. Germline loops: CDR1 KGHSH, CDR2 LQKENI. The CDR3 spans 14 residues. V shed 3 bases and J shed 1 base, with 9 bases lying between them. The CDR3 DNA is TGTGCCAGCTCACCCGGTAGCGCCCAAGAGACCCAGTACTTC. It specifies CASSPGSAQETQYF. Combining the CDR3 with reference TRBV18 and TRBJ2-5 gives the whole variable domain NAGVMQNPRHLVRRRGQEARLRCSPMKGHSHVYWYRQLPEEGLKFMVYLQKENIIDESGMPKERFSAEFPKEGPSILRIQQVVRGDSAAYFCASSPGSAQETQYFGPGTRLLVL.

The rearrangement uses TRBV2 and TRBJ1-6, with D unresolved. This CDR3 is 13 amino acids long. In germline, CDR1 is SNHLY, CDR2 FYNNEI. The V and J ends lost 1 base and 9 bases respectively, with 7 bases between them. DNA of the CDR3: TGTGCCAGCAGTGAAGGGATAAGTTCACCCCTCCACTTT. The encoded protein is CASSEGISSPLHF.

The chain links TRBV20-1 to TRBJ2-7; TRBD1 or TRBD2 may be the D gene (5 bases each). The CDR3 totals 13 residues. Trimming removed 5 bases at V and 3 bases at J, with 14 bases between. Germline V gives CDR1 DFQATT, CDR2 SNEGSKA (reference sequence). CDR3 sequence (DNA): TGCAGTGCTGACCGGGGACCCAACTACGAGCAGTACTTC. The encoded protein is CSADRGPNYEQYF.

A note on this clonotype: The junction and the germline gene differ at one end; a read error may be behind it. The chain joins TRBV6-1 to TRBJ2-7; D may be TRBD2 (6 bases). Per germline, CDR1 MNHNS and CDR2 SASEGT. The CDR3 has 16 amino acids. The DNA of the CDR3 is TGTGCCAGCAGTGGCATCCCCGGGACTCTTGCCTATGAGCAGTACTTC. This codes for CASSGIPGTLAYEQYF.

The chain uses TRBV12-3 or TRBV12-4 and TRBJ2-5, with D possibly being TRBD1 (6 bases). This CDR3 region has 13 residues. Trimming took 5 bases from V and 6 from J, leaving 13 bases between them. CDR3 amino acids: CASSQGMGKTQYF. The CDR3 DNA follows: TGTGCCAGCAGTCAGGGGATGGGGAAGACCCAGTACTTC.

This clonotype appeared a few times. This chain joins TRBV7-9 and TRBJ2-4; a possible D gene is TRBD1 (6 bases). The V gene lost 6 bases and the J gene lost 7 bases, with 7 bases spanning the gap. This CDR3 is built from 11 residues. In germline, CDR1 is SEHNR, CDR2 FQNEAQ (reference sequence). The CDR3 DNA follows: TGTGCCAGCAGTCAGGGGAACATTCAGTACTTC. It encodes CASSQGNIQYF.

V gene TRBV27 combines with J gene TRBJ2-5; TRBD1 might be the D (6 bases). The V end was cut by 6 bases, the J end by 3 bases, with 14 bases between. Germline CDR1 is MNHEY and CDR2 is SMNVEV (reference sequence). The CDR3 extends over 14 amino acids. CDR3 in amino acids: CASSTIRGEETQYF. CDR3 bases: TGTGCCAGCAGCACGATCAGGGGAGAAGAGACCCAGTACTTC.

This chain uses TRBV20-1 with TRBJ2-7; 8 positions agree with TRBD1. CDR3 size: 15 residues. Germline V gene lookup returns CDR1 DFQATT and CDR2 SNEGSKA (reference sequence). Trimming at V came to 3 bases and at J to 0 bases, leaving 7 bases not matched to a gene. CDR3 sequence reads: CSASRPGQDSYEQYF. The CDR3, as DNA: TGCAGTGCTAGCCGACCGGGACAGGACTCCTACGAGCAGTACTTC.

V gene TRBV7-8 combines with J gene TRBJ2-5, with TRBD2 matching 11 bases. Trimming took 1 base from V and 2 from J; bases not matched to a gene: 6. The CDR3 totals 17 residues. From germline, CDR1 is SGHVS and CDR2 FQNEAQ. CDR3 nucleotides: TGTGCCAGCAGCTTAGACCCGGGACTAGCGGTACAAGAGACCCAGTACTTC. It yields the protein CASSLDPGLAVQETQYF.